This TCR beta chain was identified in a study of glioma-infiltrating T cells. The study's findings and limits: Above-expected tissue-blood divergence occurred in all gliomas, most in low-grade ones.

This clonotype was detected ten times or more. Its antigen remains unknown. The iRepertoire nested amplicon-rescue multiplex PCR amplified TCR alpha and beta CDR3s from RNA. TCRdb ran MiXCR on the multiplex PCR reads and lists one entry per CDR3 protein. The sample consists of approximately 120,000 distinct CDR3 sequences, 20% to 25% of them appearing once. This receptor was taken from a human donor with low-grade glioma or glioblastoma, undergoing nonglioma brain surgery, or in good health (not recorded which). The sequenced sample was glioma tissue, nonneoplastic brain tissue, or PBMCs (not recorded which).

The CDR3 nucleotides are TGTGCCAGCAGCGGGGGAGGGTATAGCAATCAGCCCCAGCATTTT. Translating gives CASSGGGYSNQPQHF. This chain uses TRBV2 with TRBJ1-5, with D tentatively TRBD1 (5 bases). Germline V gives CDR1 SNHLY, CDR2 FYNNEI. The CDR3 runs 15 residues. V gave up 6 bases and J gave up 0 bases, with 12 bases separating them.